Presented here are 30 T cell receptor beta chains from one specimen sequenced in a study of blood T cell dynamics during melanoma immunotherapy. Regarding time point: week 3, after first cycle of checkpoint inhibitor. The table came from immunoSEQ multiplex PCR; TCRdb's copy has only in-frame clones and leaves some out. The table records about 11,000 clones, approximately 90% of them present only once. The sequenced sample was blood, obtained from a patient treated with checkpoint blockade. The receptors stem from a human donor with melanoma.

The rearrangement links TRBV19 to TRBJ2-3; 14 bases are shared with TRBD2. The ends lost 7 bases at V and 5 bases at J; junction bases unmatched: 5. The CDR3 loop spans 15 amino acids. CDR1 LNHDA and CDR2 SQIVND come from the germline V gene (reference sequence). For the CDR3, the DNA is TGTGCCAGTACCCGGACTAGCGGGGGGCTAGATACGCAGTATTTT. It specifies CASTRTSGGLDTQYF.

The chain links TRBV7-2 to TRBJ1-4; weak D call: TRBD1 (6 bases). Trimming left V 7 bases short and J 6 bases short, with 24 bases between. CDR1 and CDR2 (germline): SGHTA, FQGNSA. CDR3 size: 17 residues. As DNA, the CDR3 is TGTGCCAGCACTACAAAGGGAGGGACACCAGGGTATGAAAAACTGTTTTTT. Translating gives CASTTKGGTPGYEKLFF.

This chain uses TRBV9 with TRBJ2-3; 10 bases match TRBD1. Trimming removed 2 bases from V and 4 bases from J; junction bases left unmatched: 7. Germline CDR1 reads SGDLS; CDR2 reads YYNGEE. The CDR3 extends over 16 amino acids. This CDR3 is CASSVRQGAQADTQYF. DNA for the CDR3: TGTGCCAGCAGCGTCCGACAGGGGGCGCAGGCAGATACGCAGTATTTT. Filled out from reference TRBV9 and TRBJ2-3, the complete variable domain reads DSGVTQTPKHLITATGQRVTLRCSPRSGDLSVYWYQQSLDQGLQFLIQYYNGEERAKGNILERFSAQQFPDLHSELNLSSLELGDSALYFCASSVRQGAQADTQYFGPGTRLTVL.

V usage is TRBV13 and J usage is TRBJ2-7; TRBD1 matches at 8 bases. Germline loops: CDR1 PRHDT, CDR2 FYEKMQ (reference sequence). This CDR3 comprises 15 residues. J gave up 5 bases and V 5 bases, and 11 bases lay outside the gene matches. The CDR3 region has the DNA TGTGCCAGCAGCACCCGGACAGGGTCGAGGAACGAGCAGTACTTC. Amino acid sequence: CASSTRTGSRNEQYF.

In its sample, this clone was seen a few times. This rearrangement joins TRBV7-9 to TRBJ1-3; possible D gene TRBD1, 5 bases. Between the trimmed V and J ends, which lost 3 bases and 8 bases, there was a span of 17 bases. Germline lookup yields CDR1 SEHNR and CDR2 FQNEAQ (reference sequence). The CDR3 spans 15 residues. The CDR3, as DNA: TGTGCCAGCAGCTTGTTTGACGGGGCGAGAGACACCATATATTTT. Translating it yields CASSLFDGARDTIYF. Variable domain in full (rest from reference TRBV7-9 and TRBJ1-3): DTGVSQNPRHKITKRGQNVTFRCDPISEHNRLYWYRQTLGQGPEFLTYFQNEAQLEKSRLLSDRFSAERPKGSFSTLEIQRTEQGDSAMYLCASSLFDGARDTIYFGEGSWLTVV.

In its sample, this clone was seen a few times. The chain joins TRBV11-3 to TRBJ2-1, with a possible D match to TRBD2 (6 bases). V shed 4 bases and J shed 4 bases, with 8 bases lying between them. In germline, CDR1 is SGHNT, CDR2 YENEEA. The CDR3 length is 13 residues. As DNA, the CDR3 is TGTGCCAGCAGCTCCGGGACTTACAATGAGCAGTTCTTC. It yields the protein CASSSGTYNEQFF.

V usage is TRBV6-5 and J usage is TRBJ1-1; no clear D gene. V lost 2 bases, J lost 0 bases, and 10 bases lay in between. CDR1 and CDR2 (germline): MNHEY, SVGAGI. The CDR3 runs 15 residues. The CDR3, as DNA: TGTGCCAGCAGTTACCACAGAATTTTGAACACTGAAGCTTTCTTT. Protein sequence: CASSYHRILNTEAFF.

This clone has a single count. The V call is TRBV19, the J call TRBJ1-1; no reliable D call. Germline values: CDR1 LNHDA, CDR2 SQIVND (reference sequence). With 0 bases removed from V and 0 bases from J, the gap between germline ends came to 14 bases. The CDR3 contains 17 residues. Here the CDR3 DNA reads TGTGCCAGTAGTATAGATCAGAAGGGAGGGCTGAACACTGAAGCTTTCTTT. Protein sequence: CASSIDQKGGLNTEAFF.

This clone was picked up one time. The rearrangement joins TRBV18 to TRBJ2-5; TRBD2 might be the D (6 bases). V was shortened by 3 bases and J by 0 bases, with 11 bases between the two germline ends. The CDR3 is 15 residues long. Per germline, CDR1 KGHSH and CDR2 LQKENI. DNA of the CDR3: TGTGCCAGCTCACCTCATGCGGGGAACCAAGAGACCCAGTACTTC. Translated, it gives CASSPHAGNQETQYF.

The chain joins TRBV7-2 to TRBJ2-7; D unclear. This CDR3 has 14 amino acids. The germline CDR1 and CDR2 sequences are SGHTA and FQGNSA. Trimming removed 5 bases from V and 2 bases from J, with 13 bases in between. The DNA for the CDR3 is TGTGCCAGCAGCCCTAACTTAGGCCCCTACGAGCAGTACTTC. Translating it yields CASSPNLGPYEQYF.

The CDR3 protein is CASSQDGVPGELFF. Written as DNA, the CDR3 is TGCGCCAGCAGCCAAGACGGGGTCCCCGGGGAGCTGTTTTTT. The rearrangement links TRBV4-1 to TRBJ2-2; D perhaps matches TRBD2 (5 bases). There are 14 residues in the CDR3. The V end was cut by 0 bases, the J end by 6 bases, with 8 bases between. Germline V CDR1 and CDR2: MGHRA, YSYEKL.

This chain uses TRBV7-2 with TRBJ2-7; no clear D. V was cut by 0 bases and J by 3 bases, with 12 bases left in between. Looked up from germline, CDR1 is SGHTA and CDR2 is FQGNSA. CDR3 length: 15 amino acids. This CDR3 is CASSLAVGWGYEQYF. CDR3 DNA sequence: TGTGCCAGCAGCTTAGCCGTGGGCTGGGGCTACGAGCAGTACTTC.

The chain combines TRBV6-6 with TRBJ1-5; 7 bases fit TRBD1. Per the germline V gene, CDR1 is MNHNY and CDR2 is SVGAGI (reference sequence). This CDR3 is built from 13 residues. The V and J ends lost 6 bases and 4 bases, in that order; junction bases with no gene match: 3. CDR3 loop: CASSSDRNQPQHF. CDR3 coding DNA: TGTGCCAGCAGCTCGGACAGGAATCAGCCCCAGCATTTT.

This clone has a single count. The V and J genes are TRBV7-8 and TRBJ2-1; no definite D call. CDR1 and CDR2 from the germline V gene are SGHVS and FQNEAQ. The CDR3 has 11 amino acids. With 5 bases removed from V and 6 bases from J, the gap between germline ends came to 5 bases. The CDR3 region has the DNA TGTGCCAGCAGCCAACGCAATGAGCAGTTCTTC. This gives the protein CASSQRNEQFF.

The chain is built from TRBV6-5 and TRBJ1-1; D is unclear. The CDR3 covers 15 residues. V lost 2 bases to trimming and J lost 5 bases, with 15 bases between them. The V gene's germline CDR1 is MNHEY and CDR2 SVGAGI. The CDR3 nucleotides read TGTGCCAGCAGTTACGGTTACGGCTTCATGACTGAAGCTTTCTTT. Encoded protein: CASSYGYGFMTEAFF.

On this clone itself: Sequence at one end of the junction differs from germline and may be a read error. The gene calls are TRBV11-3 and TRBJ1-1; D unclear. CDR1 and CDR2 (germline): SGHNT, YENEEA. This CDR3 is 14 amino acids long. The CDR3 sequence is CASSVDGPNTEAFF. Here the CDR3 DNA reads TGTGCCAGCAGCGTAGACGGGCCGAACACTGAAGCTTTCTTT.

A word on this clone: At one end the junction does not follow the germline gene, possibly because of a read error. This sequence joins TRBV7-7 and TRBJ2-5; D is perhaps TRBD2 (7 bases). Germline V gene data show CDR1 as SSHAT and CDR2 as FNYEAQ (reference sequence). This CDR3 has 14 amino acids. The CDR3 here is CASSLAGEGKTQYF. CDR3 nucleotide sequence: TGTGCTAGCAGCTTAGCAGGGGAGGGAAAGACCCAGTACTTC.

The genes are TRBV4-3 and TRBJ1-5, with D unresolved. The germline V gene encodes CDR1 LGHNA and CDR2 YSLEER. Trimming removed 0 bases at V and 6 bases at J, with 9 bases between. The CDR3 has 14 amino acids. DNA for the CDR3: TGCGCCAGCAGCCAAGATCTGAGGGTTCAGCCCCAGCATTTT. It encodes CASSQDLRVQPQHF.

V gene TRBV15 combines with J gene TRBJ2-6; 11 nucleotides align to TRBD1. V was clipped by 2 bases and J by 3 bases; unmatched bases: 6. CDR3 length: 18 amino acids. The V gene's germline CDR1 is LNHNV and CDR2 YYDKDF (reference sequence). The CDR3 loop is CATSRYRDRGFGANVLTF. The CDR3 DNA reads TGTGCCACCAGCAGATACCGGGACAGGGGGTTTGGGGCCAACGTCCTGACTTTC.

V usage is TRBV12-5 and J usage is TRBJ1-4, with TRBD1 matching 8 bases. The CDR3 contains 15 residues. The ends lost 1 base at V and 10 bases at J; junction bases unmatched: 8. CDR1 LGHNT and CDR2 FRNRAP come from the germline V gene. CDR3 bases: TGTGCTAGTGGTTTGGGCAGACAGGGGTTCGGAAAACTGTTTTTT. Translation gives CASGLGRQGFGKLFF.

The V and J genes are TRBV28 and TRBJ2-2, with D unresolved. The germline V gene has CDR1 MDHEN and CDR2 SYDVKM. Between the trimmed V and J ends, which lost 7 bases and 0 bases, there was a span of 6 bases. The CDR3 has 13 amino acids. The CDR3 bases are TGTGCCAGCAAGGCGGCGAACACCGGGGAGCTGTTTTTT. Its protein is CASKAANTGELFF. Together with reference TRBV28 and TRBJ2-2, the CDR3 gives the full variable domain: DVKVTQSSRYLVKRTGEKVFLECVQDMDHENMFWYRQDPGLGLRLIYFSYDVKMKEKGDIPEGYSVSREKKERFSLILESASTNQTSMYLCASKAANTGELFFGEGSRLTVL.

This clone was counted a few times. The chain recombines TRBV19 with TRBJ1-5, with D possibly matching TRBD1 (5 bases). CDR1 and CDR2 (germline): LNHDA, SQIVND (reference sequence). Between the trimmed V and J ends, which lost 5 bases and 4 bases, there was a span of 15 bases. The CDR3 consists of 15 residues. In nucleotides, the CDR3 is TGTGCCAGTAGTCCCGCGGGGGACGGGAATCAGCCCCAGCATTTT. It yields the protein CASSPAGDGNQPQHF.

The rearrangement uses TRBV30 and TRBJ2-5; TRBD1 agrees at 7 bases. CDR3 size: 15 residues. Trimming took 2 bases from V and 4 from J; bases not matched to a gene: 10. Germline values: CDR1 GTSNPN, CDR2 SVGIG (reference sequence). The CDR3 DNA reads TGTGCCTGGAGTAAGAAACAGGGGAACCCAGAGACCCAGTACTTC. This codes for CAWSKKQGNPETQYF.

The chain employs TRBV7-3 and TRBJ2-5; 9 bases map to TRBD2. This CDR3 comprises 19 residues. Trimming took 1 base from V and 5 from J; bases not matched to a gene: 17. Germline lookup yields CDR1 SGHTA and CDR2 FQGTGA. The CDR3 loop is CASSLNALGGSGGGETQYF. The CDR3 DNA sequence: TGTGCCAGCAGCTTAAACGCCCTTGGTGGTAGCGGGGGTGGGGAGACCCAGTACTTC. Full variable domain (outside the CDR3, taken from reference TRBV7-3 and TRBJ2-5): GAGVSQTPSNKVTEKGKYVELRCDPISGHTALYWYRQSLGQGPEFLIYFQGTGAADDSGLPNDRFFAVRPEGSVSTLKIQRTERGDSAVYLCASSLNALGGSGGGETQYFGPGTRLLVL.

In this sample, this clone turned up once. V is TRBV18 and J is TRBJ1-2, with D maybe TRBD1 (6 bases). This CDR3 spans 15 amino acids. Germline lookup yields CDR1 KGHSH and CDR2 LQKENI. V dropped 2 bases and J dropped 6 bases, with 16 bases sitting between them. The CDR3 sequence is CASSPRRGQDDGYTF. The CDR3 nucleotides are TGTGCCAGCTCACCAAGGCGGGGGCAGGACGATGGCTACACCTTC.

The genes are TRBV6-1 and TRBJ2-7, with 8 positions matching TRBD1. CDR3 length: 14 residues. The junction had 8 bases not matched to a gene; V was cut back by 8 bases and J by 2 bases. CDR1 and CDR2 from the germline V gene are MNHNS and SASEGT. The CDR3 nucleotides are TGTGCCAGCCAGACGACAGGGGTAACCTACGAGCAGTACTTC. This encodes CASQTTGVTYEQYF.

The chain uses TRBV6-5 and TRBJ2-3, with 14 positions matching TRBD2. The V gene's germline CDR1 is MNHEY and CDR2 SVGAGI. The CDR3 covers 16 residues. With 4 bases clipped from V and 2 bases from J, the junction kept 2 bases outside the gene matches. The CDR3 reads CASSSGLAGATDTQYF. The CDR3 coding sequence is TGTGCCAGCAGTTCGGGACTAGCGGGGGCCACAGATACGCAGTATTTT.

The CDR3 DNA reads TGTGCCAGCAGTTACCGTCGGGGCACTGGAAACACCATATATTTT. Protein: CASSYRRGTGNTIYF. The chain is built from TRBV6-5 and TRBJ1-3; the D gene is possibly TRBD1 (5 bases). The CDR3 runs to 15 residues. In germline, CDR1 is MNHEY, CDR2 SVGAGI. V was cut by 2 bases and J by 2 bases, with 10 bases left in between.

This clone has more than one count but fewer than ten. This chain connects TRBV19 to TRBJ1-2, with 8 nucleotides matching TRBD1. The V and J ends lost 3 bases and 6 bases, in that order; junction bases with no gene match: 3. The CDR3 extends over 13 amino acids. The germline CDR1 and CDR2 sequences are LNHDA and SQIVND (reference sequence). The CDR3: CASSIPGGDGYTF. The DNA for the CDR3 is TGTGCCAGTAGTATCCCAGGGGGCGATGGCTACACCTTC. The full variable domain, rest sourced from reference TRBV19 and TRBJ1-2, is DGGITQSPKYLFRKEGQNVTLSCEQNLNHDAMYWYRQDPGQGLRLIYYSQIVNDFQKGDIAEGYSVSREKKESFPLTVTSAQKNPTAFYLCASSIPGGDGYTFGSGTRLTVV.

The chain recombines TRBV18 with TRBJ1-1; D remains ambiguous. CDR1 and CDR2 (germline): KGHSH, LQKENI. With 6 bases removed from V and 1 base from J, the gap between germline ends came to 12 bases. The CDR3 runs 14 residues. CDR3 loop: CASSLGFRNTEAFF. In DNA form, the CDR3 reads TGTGCCAGCTCGTTGGGGTTTAGGAACACTGAAGCTTTCTTT.